The 16 T cell receptor beta chains presented below share a single source sample, sequenced in a study of blood T cell repertoires in COVID-19. Libraries were prepared by immunoSEQ multiplex PCR; TCRdb keeps only in-frame clonotypes and omits some of them. The sample carries 55,000 to 80,000 clones, about 70% recorded once. The sample was peripheral blood. These receptors originate from a human donor in a cohort sampled during active COVID-19.

This chain uses TRBV2 with TRBJ1-2; perhaps TRBD1 as D (5 bases). The CDR3 totals 16 residues. Trimming left V 0 bases short and J 7 bases short, with 18 bases between. Germline lookup yields CDR1 SNHLY and CDR2 FYNNEI. The CDR3 region has the DNA TGTGCCAGCAGTGAAGCGCCATTTTCAGGGAGGGTTGGCTACACCTTC. This encodes CASSEAPFSGRVGYTF.

The chain joins TRBV19 to TRBJ2-3; maybe TRBD1 (6 bases). The V gene's germline CDR1 is LNHDA and CDR2 SQIVND (reference sequence). V dropped 7 bases and J dropped 3 bases, with 17 bases sitting between them. CDR3 length: 15 amino acids. CDR3: CASTPQGKVTDTQYF. CDR3 in DNA: TGTGCCAGTACCCCCCAGGGGAAAGTAACAGATACGCAGTATTTT.

V and J are TRBV7-2 and TRBJ2-5, with 8 bases that match TRBD2. J was trimmed by 5 bases and V by 5 bases; bases with no gene match: 13. Germline CDR1 reads SGHTA; CDR2 reads FQGNSA. CDR3 length: 16 amino acids. Written as DNA, the CDR3 is TGTGCCAGCAGCCCTCCAGGACAGCGGGGGTGGGAGACCCAGTACTTC. Its translation: CASSPPGQRGWETQYF.

This clone was seen more than once but under ten times. The chain employs TRBV30 and TRBJ2-5, with 7 bases matching TRBD2. Germline V gene data show CDR1 as GTSNPN and CDR2 as SVGIG (reference sequence). The CDR3 length is 14 residues. After removal of 4 bases from V and 4 bases from J, the junction contained 9 bases not matched to a gene. CDR3 coding DNA: TGTGCCTGGACGGGGCGGGGGTCAGGAGAGACCCAGTACTTC. Encoded protein: CAWTGRGSGETQYF.

The chain uses TRBV6-6 and TRBJ2-3; 9 bases are shared with TRBD1. This CDR3 comprises 16 residues. V gave up 0 bases and J gave up 4 bases; unmatched junction bases: 5. Germline V gene data show CDR1 as MNHNY and CDR2 as SVGAGI (reference sequence). The CDR3 is CASSYSGQGPPDTQYF. Written as DNA, the CDR3 is TGTGCCAGCAGTTACTCAGGACAGGGGCCCCCAGATACGCAGTATTTT.

The genes are TRBV2 and TRBJ2-5, with 8 bases lining up with TRBD1. Germline V CDR1 and CDR2: SNHLY, FYNNEI. Trimming at V came to 0 bases and at J to 1 base, leaving 4 bases not matched to a gene. CDR3 length equals 16 residues. In DNA form, the CDR3 reads TGTGCCAGCAGTGAAGCGCTAGGACAGGGCCAAGAGACCCAGTACTTC. Translated, it gives CASSEALGQGQETQYF.

Remarks on this clone: A read error may account for a junction end that differs from germline. This sequence joins TRBV7-7 and TRBJ2-2; D possibly corresponds to TRBD2 (6 bases). The germline gives CDR1 SSHAT, CDR2 FNYEAQ (reference sequence). The CDR3 runs to 16 residues. The CDR3 DNA reads as TGTGCTAGCAGCTTAGCGGCGGGGACGAACACCGGGGAGCTGTTTTTT. Residues: CASSLAAGTNTGELFF.

The rearrangement links TRBV6-2 or TRBV6-3 to TRBJ2-2, with TRBD1 matching 9 bases. Trimming at V came to 2 bases and at J to 2 bases, leaving 6 bases not matched to a gene. The CDR3 loop spans 17 amino acids. Germline V gives CDR1 MNHEY, CDR2 SVGEGT. As DNA, the CDR3 is TGTGCCAGCAGTTACGGGGACAGGGCAATCAACACCGGGGAGCTGTTTTTT. This sequence encodes CASSYGDRAINTGELFF.

This clone appeared a single time. This chain uses TRBV30 with TRBJ2-3; 8 bases are shared with TRBD2. This CDR3 comprises 14 residues. Germline V gene data show CDR1 as GTSNPN and CDR2 as SVGIG (reference sequence). Germline trimming cut 2 bases from V and 7 bases from J; bases unmatched to any gene: 8. The CDR3 is CAWSSGGEVNTQYF. The CDR3 DNA is TGTGCCTGGAGTTCGGGGGGGGAAGTAAATACGCAGTATTTT.

This clone has just a few counts. The chain has TRBV30 and TRBJ1-6; perhaps TRBD1 as D (6 bases). The CDR3 covers 16 residues. Germline CDR1 is GTSNPN and CDR2 is SVGIG (reference sequence). The germline V and J ends were trimmed by 4 bases and 6 bases, with 19 bases remaining between them. In DNA form, the CDR3 reads TGTGCCTGGACTAAACCACTTGGGACATTTAATTCACCCCTCCACTTT. Encoded protein: CAWTKPLGTFNSPLHF.

The V gene is TRBV7-9, the J gene TRBJ2-2; 11 bases are shared with TRBD1. The CDR3 contains 16 residues. Germline V gene sequence: CDR1 SEHNR, CDR2 FQNEAQ (reference sequence). V lost 5 bases to trimming and J lost 6 bases; unmatched junction nucleotides: 8. The CDR3 region is CASSPSGQGAAGELFF. Written as DNA, the CDR3 is TGTGCCAGCAGCCCTAGTGGACAGGGGGCGGCCGGGGAGCTGTTTTTT.

This chain joins TRBV28 and TRBJ2-5, with 13 bases lining up with TRBD2. In germline, CDR1 is MDHEN, CDR2 SYDVKM. This CDR3 has 18 amino acids. The V segment lost 3 bases and the J segment 2 bases; nucleotides outside the gene matches: 9. The CDR3 DNA sequence: TGTGCCAGCAGTTTCTCGATTGGACTAGCGGGGGTTCAAGAGACCCAGTACTTC. This codes for CASSFSIGLAGVQETQYF.

In DNA form, the CDR3 reads TGCGCCAGCAGCCAAGAGGGGCCGGCGGGGGTTGGCTACACCTTC. Residues: CASSQEGPAGVGYTF. This rearrangement joins TRBV4-1 to TRBJ1-2; D may be TRBD1 (5 bases). Trimming took off 0 bases at V and 7 bases at J, with 15 bases between the two ends. CDR3 size: 15 residues. Germline V lookup: CDR1 MGHRA, CDR2 YSYEKL.

The rearrangement uses TRBV2 and TRBJ2-3, with D unresolved. Germline V lookup: CDR1 SNHLY, CDR2 FYNNEI. The CDR3 spans 15 residues. The V gene lost 6 bases and the J gene lost 3 bases, with 16 bases spanning the gap. CDR3 loop: CASSPRAGRTDTQYF. DNA for the CDR3: TGTGCCAGCAGCCCCCGTGCAGGTCGGACAGATACGCAGTATTTT.

This clone was observed a few times. V usage is TRBV25-1 and J usage is TRBJ2-7, with 7 bases lining up with TRBD1. The CDR3 is 13 residues long. Germline assignment: CDR1 MGHDK and CDR2 SYGVNS. J gave up 5 bases and V 5 bases, and 6 bases lay outside the gene matches. The CDR3 region is CASSQGVVDEQYF. The CDR3 nucleotides read TGTGCCAGCAGTCAGGGGGTGGTGGACGAGCAGTACTTC.

This chain connects TRBV19 to TRBJ2-2; 10 bases fit TRBD2. This CDR3 contains 17 residues. Germline assignment: CDR1 LNHDA and CDR2 SQIVND (reference sequence). Losses at the gene ends were 10 bases for V and 4 bases for J; bases not matched to a gene: 15. Here the CDR3 reads CATSNPSGGAPTGELFF. The CDR3 region has the DNA TGTGCCACCAGTAACCCAAGCGGGGGGGCCCCCACCGGGGAGCTGTTTTTT.